Below are 15 T cell receptor beta chains sequenced from a single sample in a study of blood T cells in healthy people across ages. With a J-beta primer mix and a sample-barcoded 5' primer, a second PCR ran about 6 to 11 cycles. TCRdb independently ran MiXCR on the 5' RACE reads; one entry per CDR3 protein. Here the sample spans 1.5 million to 2 million distinct CDR3 sequences, about two fifths being singletons. The sequencing sample was made of blood. The receptor source for this set is a human donor in good health.

The V and J genes are TRBV5-5 and TRBJ2-1; D is unclear. Germline V lookup: CDR1 SGHKS, CDR2 YYEKEE (reference sequence). The V end lost 6 bases, the J end lost 9 bases, and 13 bases lay between the germline ends. The CDR3 spans 12 residues. The CDR3 bases are TGTGCCAGCACCCAAAGTTACCGTGAGCAGTTCTTC. This sequence encodes CASTQSYREQFF.

This clonotype was recorded a few times. The rearrangement links TRBV27 to TRBJ2-7, with D possibly TRBD1 on 5 matching bases. Germline CDR1 reads MNHEY; CDR2 reads SMNVEV (reference sequence). Trimming shortened V by 3 bases and J by 2 bases, and 11 bases separated the two germline ends. The CDR3 contains 14 residues. This CDR3 is CASSFGGATYEQYF. DNA for the CDR3: TGTGCCAGCAGTTTCGGTGGGGCGACCTACGAGCAGTACTTC.

The rearrangement joins TRBV14 to TRBJ2-5, with D possibly being TRBD1 (6 bases). This CDR3 contains 15 residues. V lost 1 base and J 5 bases, leaving 14 bases between the germline ends. The germline gives CDR1 SGHDN, CDR2 FVKESK. CDR3 coding DNA: TGTGCCAGCAGCCAAGGGGAGACTACAGGGGAGACCCAGTACTTC. This encodes CASSQGETTGETQYF.

This clonotype showed up just a few times. The J gene is TRBJ2-1, the V gene TRBV5-1; D might be TRBD2 (6 bases). The CDR3 contains 15 residues. The ends were cut back, 4 bases at V and 3 bases at J, with 14 bases in the middle. Germline CDR1 is SGHRS and CDR2 is YFSETQ. The DNA for the CDR3 is TGCGCCAGCAGCGACTCCGGAGGGATCTACAATGAGCAGTTCTTC. Residues: CASSDSGGIYNEQFF.

This clonotype was found a few times. This chain links TRBV28 with TRBJ2-1; 10 bases fit TRBD1. CDR1 MDHEN and CDR2 SYDVKM come from the germline V gene. The CDR3 covers 15 residues. The V gene end was trimmed by 8 bases and the J gene end by 8 bases; junction bases not matched to a gene: 12. CDR3 nucleotide sequence: TGTGCCAGCCGCCTTGACAGGGGGCTTAGGGATGAGCAGTTCTTC. Amino acids: CASRLDRGLRDEQFF.

This clonotype was picked up a small number of times. The rearrangement links TRBV10-3 to TRBJ2-1; 8 positions agree with TRBD1. This CDR3 comprises 12 residues. The junction had 3 bases not matched to a gene; V was cut back by 6 bases and J by 8 bases. Germline loops: CDR1 ENHRY, CDR2 SYGVKD. CDR3 region: CAISETGDEQFF. CDR3 sequence (DNA): TGTGCCATCAGCGAGACAGGGGATGAGCAGTTCTTC.

The chain combines TRBV29-1 with TRBJ2-3; D unresolved. This CDR3 comprises 16 residues. From germline, CDR1 is SQVTM and CDR2 ANQGSEA. V lost 0 bases and J 4 bases, leaving 17 bases between the germline ends. The CDR3 loop is CSVEEWAGPRADTQYF. CDR3 nucleotides: TGCAGCGTTGAAGAGTGGGCCGGACCCAGAGCAGATACGCAGTATTTT.

This clonotype was seen more than once but under ten times. J is TRBJ2-5 and V is TRBV2, with 9 bases that match TRBD1. The J call could be wrong; TRBJ2-7 is a better fit for the DNA end. The CDR3 has 16 residues. CDR1 is SNHLY, CDR2 FYNNEI, per germline. CDR3 in amino acids: CASSEATGDRAFEQYF. In nucleotides, the CDR3 is TGTGCCAGCAGTGAAGCAACTGGGGACAGGGCCTTCGAGCAGTACTTC.

V gene TRBV2 combines with J gene TRBJ2-1; 8 positions match TRBD1. CDR3 length equals 14 residues. CDR1 and CDR2 from the germline V gene are SNHLY and FYNNEI. Losses at the gene ends were 10 bases for V and 6 bases for J; bases not matched to a gene: 11. The CDR3 loop is CATNVRTGFNEQFF. CDR3 sequence (DNA): TGTGCCACCAACGTCCGGACAGGGTTCAATGAGCAGTTCTTC.

Regarding this clonotype: The junction does not match germline at one end; this may be a read error. The chain couples TRBV29-1 to TRBJ2-6, with 7 nucleotides matching TRBD2. The CDR3 extends over 14 amino acids. Germline values: CDR1 SQVTM, CDR2 ANQGSEA. Here the CDR3 reads CCVVGRERANVLTF. The CDR3 DNA follows: TGCTGCGTCGTAGGGAGGGAAAGGGCCAACGTCCTGACTTTC.

This clonotype has just a few counts. The chain carries TRBV20-1 and TRBJ2-1; D unresolved. V gave up 4 bases and J gave up 0 bases, with 7 bases separating them. From germline, CDR1 is DFQATT and CDR2 SNEGSKA (reference sequence). The CDR3 is 13 residues long. DNA for the CDR3: TGCAGTGCTATAGGTAGCTCCTACAATGAGCAGTTCTTC. Translating it yields CSAIGSSYNEQFF.

To note about this clonotype: One base separates it from a far larger clone, so it is likely a read error. The V call is TRBV7-7, the J call TRBJ2-3, with D perhaps being TRBD1 or TRBD2 (5 bases each). Germline CDR1 is SSHAT and CDR2 is FNYEAQ (reference sequence). The CDR3 has 12 amino acids. The DNA for the CDR3 is TGTGCCAGCAGCTTAGCGGGGGATATGCAGTATTTT. It is translated as CASSLAGDMQYF.

The gene calls are TRBV6-6 and TRBJ2-7; D not resolved. The end of the DNA aligns better with TRBJ2-5, so the J call may be wrong. Germline CDR1 reads MNHNY; CDR2 reads SVGAGI (reference sequence). The CDR3 contains 13 residues. CDR3 residues: CASSQATWETQYF. CDR3 in DNA: TGTGCCAGCAGCCAAGCAACTTGGGAGACCCAGTACTTC.

The chain uses TRBV9 and TRBJ2-3; 8 bases align to TRBD1. Germline CDR1 is SGDLS and CDR2 is YYNGEE. V was clipped by 0 bases and J by 2 bases; unmatched bases: 5. This CDR3 has 16 residues. The CDR3 sequence: CASSVAGQGFTDTQYF. The DNA for the CDR3 is TGTGCCAGCAGCGTAGCTGGACAGGGTTTCACAGATACGCAGTATTTT.

This clonotype has a handful of counts. As DNA, the CDR3 is TGTGCCAGCAGCTTAGCGGGCATCTCGTCCTACGAGCAGTACTTC. Protein product: CASSLAGISSYEQYF. The chain uses TRBV7-8 and TRBJ2-7; no clear D gene. The V and J ends lost 0 bases and 1 base respectively, with 10 bases between them. Germline CDR1 SGHVS, CDR2 FQNEAQ. This CDR3 comprises 15 residues.